Reported below is one T cell receptor beta chain. Profiled with immunoSEQ multiplex PCR; TCRdb holds only in-frame clones, not every one. Seen here are about 52,000 clones, roughly four fifths observed once, and the top ten hold under 30%. Germline CDR1 LNHNV, CDR2 YYDKDF (reference sequence). V lost 4 bases, J lost 0 bases, and 7 bases stayed unmatched. This CDR3 has 16 residues. This sample was included in a study of blood T cell repertoires in COVID-19. The source material was peripheral blood. V is TRBV15 and J is TRBJ2-3, with 7 nucleotides matching TRBD1. The receptor comes from a woman older than 75 with COVID-19, enrolled during active disease. The CDR3 here is CATSTRGTASTDTQYF. The CDR3 DNA is TGTGCCACCAGCACCCGAGGGACAGCTAGCACAGATACGCAGTATTTT.